The T cell receptor beta chain under discussion was sequenced for a study of a mutant IDH1 vaccine in newly diagnosed glioma. The germline V gene encodes CDR1 MNHEY and CDR2 SVGAGI. V trimming: 2 bases; J trimming: 2 bases; junction bases outside the gene matches: 8. The CDR3 sequence is 16 residues long. Only in-frame clones appear in the TCRdb table, and some are missing; sequencing was by immunoSEQ multiplex PCR. The sample records tens of thousands of clones, roughly 70% being singletons. For this clone: Its antigen is still unknown.

The sample's time point: week 47, end of study. Topical imiquimod accompanied each vaccine dose, which consisted of 300 ug of mutant IDH1 20-mer peptide. There were new WHO grade 3 or 4 astrocytomas in the donors, and these were IDH1-mutant and ATRX-lost. Sequenced material: PBMCs, taken from a glioma patient whose treatment included an IDH1 peptide vaccine. This chain links TRBV6-5 with TRBJ1-1; 7 bases line up with TRBD1. This sequence was found in a man aged 35 to 55 with glioma. The CDR3 nucleotides read TGTGCCAGCAGTTACGACGGGACAGCCCTTAACACTGAAGCTTTCTTT. This sequence encodes CASSYDGTALNTEAFF.